Included here is one T cell receptor (beta chain) sequence, with context. Its binding antigen is unknown. Base qualities are not at hand, and no much larger clone is one base apart. This sample was included in a study of shared clonotypes between healthy human individuals (TCRdb year 2020). Study-level background: The cohort included a few men and two women between 18 and 49 years of age. For each donor, CD4 naive and CD4 memory were each given three plates, CD8 naive was given two plates, and CD8 memory was given one plate. The study deeply sequenced blood TCR repertoires of five healthy adults to estimate repertoire size and the extent of clonotype sharing between individuals. To increase sequencing depth and limit assay-specific biases, different laboratories used diverse techniques to prepare libraries and sequence TCR repertoires. Each donor's leukapheresis produced roughly between about 0.9 and 9.5 billion PBMCs.

V gives up 7 bases and J gives up 6 bases, and the segment between their germline ends measures 19 bases. Looking up the germline V gene (reference sequence) yields CDR1 MNHEY and CDR2 SMNVEV. Including the terminal cysteine and phenylalanine, the CDR3 comprises 14 residues. Solely the CDR3 DNA is kept, with 42 bases framed from the first base. The paper as a whole reports these results and caveats: Incomplete sequencing was indicated by rarefaction of sorted-subset datasets, despite the large sequencing depth. Sampling was limited to blood, and TCR repertoires in tissue likely differ from TCR repertoires in blood. Because the study included only a small number of donors, the genetic and exposure-history diversity represented was limited. Naive subsets generally had larger estimated clonotype richness than memory subsets. Pairwise subsampling indicated that sequencing depth was expected to affect the degree of clonotype sharing among donors. Sharing across four donors was observed for about 4.8% of naive CD4, over 3% of naive CD8, 2.3% of memory CD4, and roughly 0.4% of memory CD8 clonotypes. Compared with non-shared clonotypes, the clonotypes found in all four sorted-subset donors had higher generation probabilities.

Using the deep immunoSEQ assay, multiplex PCR amplified TCR CDR3 regions from genomic DNA. Extracted genomic DNA from each cell subset was distributed evenly across all wells of several immunoSEQ 96-well plates, and each plate was treated as a replicate. For sorted subsets, roughly 190 ng of genomic DNA, equivalent to about 30,000 T cell genomes, went into each replicate PCR. The purified libraries were quantified using a Qubit 3.0 fluorometer, sized with a Bioanalyzer 2100, and then quantified again using the KAPA Library Quantification kit. A separate single-read 150-cycle Illumina NextSeq 550 flow cell was used to sequence each immunoSEQ 96-well plate. In the paper's pipeline: Because only junctional sequences without quality scores were contained in the immunoSEQ output, filtering matching that applied to full-length reads could not be performed. Sequences were annotated with PyIR, a Python wrapper for IgBLAST v1.9, using IMGT germline references to assign V/J genes and CDR3. Reads with weak V/J assignments (E-value above 1e-6), missing CDR3, stop codons, out-of-frame junctions, or ambiguous translated residues were removed. V3J clonotypes were defined as sequences sharing an identical inferred V gene, J gene, and CDR3 amino acid sequence. The percentage overlap between two repertoires was calculated by dividing the number of shared unique clonotypes by the size of the smaller repertoire. Three approaches were used to assess repertoire richness: RTK rarefaction, the Chao1 estimator, and Recon v2.1 estimates of unobserved clonotypes. Generation probabilities for all TCRbeta clonotypes obtained by the gDNA method from a handful of donors were computed using OLGA. TCRdb took this table from immuneACCESS and kept in-frame rearrangements with V and J called. Such tables lack part of the clones; where checked against another copy, unresolved V genes explain under half of the gap, and the rest is unexplained. V and J calls and clone size are as listed in that table; D and trimming were resolved from the DNA. The sample includes roughly 1,000,000 clones, with around 82% observed a single time. Roughly 0.56% of the sample belongs to the ten largest clones.

The donors were healthy, HIV-negative adults who had no recently reported acute infections or vaccinations. Every donor was a Caucasian adult residing in Nashville, Tennessee, USA. Magnetic negative selection was used to enrich CD4+ T cells, after which naive cells were positively selected on CD45RA and the negative fraction became the memory subset. Blood was obtained by leukapheresis, after which PBMCs were separated by Ficoll-Histopaque density gradient centrifugation and cryopreserved in liquid nitrogen vapor phase. Analytical flow cytometry was used to check the purity and quantity of every magnetically sorted T cell population. From each sorted fraction, genomic DNA was isolated and quantified by UV absorbance on a Nanodrop 2000c.

The material sequenced was memory CD4+ T cells from PBMCs. The cell subset or site label, read with the paper, signifies: CD45RA-negative fraction. Recombination connected TRBV27 to TRBJ2-7; a tentative D match to TRBD2 spans 6 bases. This clonotype was sampled from a man younger than 35 in good health. Some clones in this sample may be carry-over from other donors' samples. The CDR3 corresponds to CASKFGGPLGEQYF. At the DNA level, the sequence is TGTGCCAGCAAATTCGGGGGACCGCTGGGCGAGCAGTACTTC.